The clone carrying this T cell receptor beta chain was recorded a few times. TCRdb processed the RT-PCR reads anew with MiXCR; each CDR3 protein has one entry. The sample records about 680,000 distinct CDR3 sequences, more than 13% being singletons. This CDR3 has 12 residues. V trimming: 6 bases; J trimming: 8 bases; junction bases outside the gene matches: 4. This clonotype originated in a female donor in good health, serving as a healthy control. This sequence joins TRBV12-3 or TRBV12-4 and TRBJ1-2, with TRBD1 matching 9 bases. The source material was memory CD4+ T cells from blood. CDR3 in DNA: TGTGCCAGCAGGACAGGGGGAAGAGGCTACACCTTC. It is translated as CASRTGGRGYTF.